This record covers a single T cell receptor (beta chain). The target antigen is unknown. This sample stems from a study of cytomegalovirus exposure and HLA in healthy donors. Study findings and constraints: Cytomegalovirus status was reportedly diagnosed by the classifier with high sensitivity and specificity. CMV antigen specificity of a few CMV-associated chains was confirmed in vitro. First-cohort TCR clusters were later found to tend to co-occur in the roughly 130 validation repertoires.

The method was immunoSEQ multiplex PCR; TCRdb's version includes in-frame clones alone and lacks a portion of them. The profile covers 200,000 to 250,000 clones, with 80% to 90% appearing a single time and 2% to 2.5% taken by the ten largest. Unmatched junction bases numbered 11, after V lost 6 bases and J lost 5 bases. The CDR3 totals 16 residues. Germline V gene sequence: CDR1 LGHNT, CDR2 FRNRAP. The chain has TRBV12-5 and TRBJ2-5, with 11 bases fitting TRBD2. The receptor's source is a woman between 18 and 29 years old in good health and CMV-seropositive. The sequencing input was PBMCs. CDR3 nucleotide sequence: TGTGCTAGTGGCCCCGGGACTAGCGGAGAGGGGGAGACCCAGTACTTC. Its translation is CASGPGTSGEGETQYF.